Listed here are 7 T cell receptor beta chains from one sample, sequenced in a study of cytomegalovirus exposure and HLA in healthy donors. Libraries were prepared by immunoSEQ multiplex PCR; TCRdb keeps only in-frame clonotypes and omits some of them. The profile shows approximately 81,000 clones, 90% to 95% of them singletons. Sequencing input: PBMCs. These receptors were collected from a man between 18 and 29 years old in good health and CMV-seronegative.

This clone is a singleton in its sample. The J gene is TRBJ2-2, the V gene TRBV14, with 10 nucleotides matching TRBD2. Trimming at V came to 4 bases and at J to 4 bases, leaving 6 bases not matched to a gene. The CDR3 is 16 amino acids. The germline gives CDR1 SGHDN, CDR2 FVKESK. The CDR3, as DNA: TGTGCCAGCAGCCCTCTAGCGGGAGTCGGCACCGGGGAGCTGTTTTTT. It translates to CASSPLAGVGTGELFF. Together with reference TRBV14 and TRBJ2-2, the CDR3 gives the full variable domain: EAGVTQFPSHSVIEKGQTVTLRCDPISGHDNLYWYRRVMGKEIKFLLHFVKESKQDESGMPNNRFLAERTGGTYSTLKVQPAELEDSGVYFCASSPLAGVGTGELFFGEGSRLTVL.

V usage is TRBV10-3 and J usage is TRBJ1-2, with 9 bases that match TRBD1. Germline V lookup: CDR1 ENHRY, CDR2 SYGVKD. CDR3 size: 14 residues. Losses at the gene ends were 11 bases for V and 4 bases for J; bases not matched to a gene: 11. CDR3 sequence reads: CAGTGGQGSYGYTF. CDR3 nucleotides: TGTGCCGGGACGGGTGGACAGGGGTCCTATGGCTACACCTTC.

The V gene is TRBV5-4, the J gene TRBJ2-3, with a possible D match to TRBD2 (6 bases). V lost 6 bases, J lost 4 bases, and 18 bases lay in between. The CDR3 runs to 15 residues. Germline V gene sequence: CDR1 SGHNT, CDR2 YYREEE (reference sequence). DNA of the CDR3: TGTGCCAGCAATGGGGTCCTGGGGGAGGCAGATACGCAGTATTTT. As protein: CASNGVLGEADTQYF.

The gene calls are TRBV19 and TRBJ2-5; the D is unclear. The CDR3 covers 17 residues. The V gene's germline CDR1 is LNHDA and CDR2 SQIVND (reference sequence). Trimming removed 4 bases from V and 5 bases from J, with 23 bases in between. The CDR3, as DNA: TGTGCCAGTAGTACCCCCCTCGTGGCGGAATATGGGGAGACCCAGTACTTC. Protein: CASSTPLVAEYGETQYF.

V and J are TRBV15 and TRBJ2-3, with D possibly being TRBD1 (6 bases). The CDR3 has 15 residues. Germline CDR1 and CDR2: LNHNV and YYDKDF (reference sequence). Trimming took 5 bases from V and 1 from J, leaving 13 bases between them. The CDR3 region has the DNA TGTGCCACCAGCCAACAGGGTGATGGCACAGATACGCAGTATTTT. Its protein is CATSQQGDGTDTQYF. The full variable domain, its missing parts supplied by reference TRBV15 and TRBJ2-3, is DAMVIQNPRYQVTQFGKPVTLSCSQTLNHNVMYWYQQKSSQAPKLLFHYYDKDFNNEADTPDNFQSRRPNTSFCFLDIRSPGLGDTAMYLCATSQQGDGTDTQYFGPGTRLTVL.

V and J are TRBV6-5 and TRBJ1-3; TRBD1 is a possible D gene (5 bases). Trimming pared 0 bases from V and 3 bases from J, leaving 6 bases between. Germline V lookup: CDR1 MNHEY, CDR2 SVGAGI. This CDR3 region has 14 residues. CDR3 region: CASSYSTGGNTIYF. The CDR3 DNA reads TGTGCCAGCAGTTACTCAACAGGTGGAAACACCATATATTTT.

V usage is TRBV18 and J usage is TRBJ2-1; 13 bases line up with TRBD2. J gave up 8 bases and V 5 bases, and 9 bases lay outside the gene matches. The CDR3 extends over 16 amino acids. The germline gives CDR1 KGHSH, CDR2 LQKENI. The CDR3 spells CASSKPGLAGSDEQFF. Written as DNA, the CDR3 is TGTGCCAGCTCAAAACCGGGACTAGCGGGGTCGGATGAGCAGTTCTTC.